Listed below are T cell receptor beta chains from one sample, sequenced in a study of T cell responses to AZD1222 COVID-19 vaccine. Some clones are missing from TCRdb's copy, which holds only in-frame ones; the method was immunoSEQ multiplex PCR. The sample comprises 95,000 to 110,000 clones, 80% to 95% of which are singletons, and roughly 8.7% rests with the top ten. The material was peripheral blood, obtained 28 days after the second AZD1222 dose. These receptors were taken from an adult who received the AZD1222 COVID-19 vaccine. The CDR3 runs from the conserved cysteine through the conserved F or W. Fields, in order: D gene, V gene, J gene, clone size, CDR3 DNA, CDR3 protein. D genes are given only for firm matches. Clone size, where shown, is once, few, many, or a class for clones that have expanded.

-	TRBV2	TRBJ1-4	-	TGTGCCAGCCCCCAGGGACCCAATGAAAAACTGTTTTTT	CASPQGPNEKLFF
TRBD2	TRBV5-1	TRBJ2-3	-	TGCGCCAGCAGCTTCGGGACTAGCGGAGGGGCTAGCACAGATACGCAGTATTTT	CASSFGTSGGASTDTQYF
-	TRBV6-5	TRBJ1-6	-	TGTGCCAGCAGTTACACGATCGATTCACCCCTCCACTTT	CASSYTIDSPLHF
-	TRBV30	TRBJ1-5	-	TGTGCCTGGAGTCTCGCGGGGGATCAGCCCCAGCATTTT	CAWSLAGDQPQHF
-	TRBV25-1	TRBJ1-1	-	TGTGCCAGCAGTGCTTCTACGGGAATACCAAACACTGAAGCTTTCTTT	CASSASTGIPNTEAFF
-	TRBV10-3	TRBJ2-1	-	TGTGCCATCAGTCAACCCATTAGGGGGGGGAGCTCCTACAATGAGCAGTTCTTC	CAISQPIRGGSSYNEQFF
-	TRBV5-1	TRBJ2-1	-	TGCGCCAGTTCCGGGACTGCCCGAAACAATGAGCAGTTCTTC	CASSGTARNNEQFF
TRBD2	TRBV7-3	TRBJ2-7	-	TGTGCCAGCAGCTTAAATATTGGGGGGACTAGCGGGAATAACGAGCAGTACTTC	CASSLNIGGTSGNNEQYF
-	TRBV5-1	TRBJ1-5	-	TGCGCCAGCAGCTTAAACGGATTTAGCAATCAGCCCCAGCATTTT	CASSLNGFSNQPQHF
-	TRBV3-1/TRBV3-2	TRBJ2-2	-	TGTGCCAGCAGCCAACCCGGGAGGGGGCTTGCCGGGGAGCTGTTTTTT	CASSQPGRGLAGELFF
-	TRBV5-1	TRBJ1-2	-	TGCGCCAGCAGTACCGCGCGGCGACCCTATGGCTACACCTTC	CASSTARRPYGYTF
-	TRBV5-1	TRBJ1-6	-	TGCGCCAGCAGCCAAGGAGGGGCCTCACCCCTCCACTTT	CASSQGGASPLHF
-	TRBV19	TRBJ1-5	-	TGTGCCAGTGGGACACAAAATCAGCCCCAGCATTTT	CASGTQNQPQHF
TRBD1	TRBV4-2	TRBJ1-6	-	TGTGCCAGCAGCCAAGTCCCGGGACAGGGGGGATCACCCCTCCACTTT	CASSQVPGQGGSPLHF
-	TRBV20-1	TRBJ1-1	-	TGCAGTGCTAGTCCGGGGAACACTGAAGCTTTCTTT	CSASPGNTEAFF
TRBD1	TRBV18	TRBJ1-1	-	TGTGCCAGCTCCCTCGGAGGGGGCGCGGCGGCTGAAGCTTTCTTT	CASSLGGGAAAEAFF
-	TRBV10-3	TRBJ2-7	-	TGTGCCATCAGTGACTCCCGGGAAAACTACGAGCAGTACTTC	CAISDSRENYEQYF
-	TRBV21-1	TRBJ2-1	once	TGTGCCAGCACCCCCGGGACTAGCGGTTCCTACAATGAGCAGTTCTTC	CASTPGTSGSYNEQFF
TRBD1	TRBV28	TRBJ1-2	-	TGTGCCAGCAGTTTATTCGGCCGGGACAGCCCTAACTATGGCTACACCTTC	CASSLFGRDSPNYGYTF
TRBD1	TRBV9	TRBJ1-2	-	TGTGCCAGCACGCGTAGTCTTGGACAGGGTATACGGGGCTACACCTTC	CASTRSLGQGIRGYTF
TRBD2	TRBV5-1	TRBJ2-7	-	TGCGCCAGCAGCCTCAGCGGGGGGCACGTCTACGAGCAGTACTTC	CASSLSGGHVYEQYF
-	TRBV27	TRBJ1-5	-	TGTGCCAGCAGTTTAATGGGGGCGAGCAATCAGCCCCAGCATTTT	CASSLMGASNQPQHF
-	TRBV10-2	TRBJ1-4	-	TGCGCCAGCAGGGGGTCACAGGGTAATGAAAAACTGTTTTTT	CASRGSQGNEKLFF
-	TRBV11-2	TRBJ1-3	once	TGTGCCAGCAGCCTATTCCCGAGGACTGGAAACACCATATATTTT	CASSLFPRTGNTIYF
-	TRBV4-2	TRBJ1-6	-	TGTGCCAGCAGCCCCGCTCCACGGCTGTATAATTCACCCCTCCACTTT	CASSPAPRLYNSPLHF
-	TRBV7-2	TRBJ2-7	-	TGTGCCAGCAGCTTGATCGACAGACGCTACGAGCAGTACTTC	CASSLIDRRYEQYF
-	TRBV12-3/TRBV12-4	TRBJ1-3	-	TGTGCCAGCAGCGTCTCCTCTGGAAACACCATATATTTT	CASSVSSGNTIYF
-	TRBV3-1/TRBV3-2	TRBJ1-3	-	TGTGCCAGCAGCCAAGGAGACCCAAACTCTGGAAACACCATATATTTT	CASSQGDPNSGNTIYF
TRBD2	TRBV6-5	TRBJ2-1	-	TGTGCCAGCAGTCCCTCAGCGGGAGAAGTTAATGAGCAGTTCTTC	CASSPSAGEVNEQFF
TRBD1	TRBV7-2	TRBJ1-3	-	TGTGCCAGCAGCGCAGCCGGGACAGGGGTTGGAAACACCATATATTTT	CASSAAGTGVGNTIYF
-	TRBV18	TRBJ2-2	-	TGTGCCAGCTCACCAAGGACCGCAAAGACCGGGGAGCTGTTTTTT	CASSPRTAKTGELFF
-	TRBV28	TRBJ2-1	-	TGTGCCAGCAGTCGCTCCCAGGGGACCCTCTACAATGAGCAGTTCTTC	CASSRSQGTLYNEQFF
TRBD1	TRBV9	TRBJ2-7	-	TGTGCCAGCAGCGTAGGGACAGGGGCCTACGAGCAGTACTTC	CASSVGTGAYEQYF
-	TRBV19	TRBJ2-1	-	TGTGCCAGTAGTATAGCAGACTACAATGAGCAGTTCTTC	CASSIADYNEQFF
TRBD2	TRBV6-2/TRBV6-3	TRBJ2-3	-	TGTGCCAGCAGTTACCGTTCACCGGGACTAGCGGGAGAAACAGATACGCAGTATTTT	CASSYRSPGLAGETDTQYF
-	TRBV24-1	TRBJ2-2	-	TGTGCCACCAGTGATTCTCCCCCCGGGGAGCTGTTTTTT	CATSDSPPGELFF
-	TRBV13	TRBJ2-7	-	TGTGCCAGCAGCCGGCCGGTCCAACAGGAGGAGCAGTACTTC	CASSRPVQQEEQYF
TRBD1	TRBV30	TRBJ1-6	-	TGTGCCGTAGGGACAGGACACTCCTATAATTCACCCCTCCACTTT	CAVGTGHSYNSPLHF
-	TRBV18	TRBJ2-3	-	TGTGCCAGCTCACCACTAGAGAGCACAGATACGCAGTATTTT	CASSPLESTDTQYF
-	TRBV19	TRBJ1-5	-	TGTGCCAGTCGGGGGGCTAGCAATCAGCCCCAGCATTTT	CASRGASNQPQHF
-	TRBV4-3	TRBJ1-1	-	TGCGCCAGCAGCCAAGATCTACCGCGGACTGAAGCTTTCTTT	CASSQDLPRTEAFF
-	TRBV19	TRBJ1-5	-	TGTGCCAGTAGTATAGTTGACACACAGCCCCAGCATTTT	CASSIVDTQPQHF
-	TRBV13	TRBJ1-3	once	TGTGCCAGCAGCTTTACCAGCATCTCTGGAAACACCATATATTTT	CASSFTSISGNTIYF
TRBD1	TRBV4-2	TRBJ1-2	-	TGTGCCAGCAGCGGACAGGGCCGTGGCTACACCTTC	CASSGQGRGYTF
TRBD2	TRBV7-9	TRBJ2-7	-	TGTGCCAGCAGCCGTAGCGGGACCTACGAGCAGTACTTC	CASSRSGTYEQYF
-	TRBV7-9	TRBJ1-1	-	TGTGCCAGCACCTCAAGAGGCTCCGTGAACACTGAAGCTTTCTTT	CASTSRGSVNTEAFF
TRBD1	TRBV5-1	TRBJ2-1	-	TGCGCCAGCAGCTTGGCCCTACAGGGGAGCTACAATGAGCAGTTCTTC	CASSLALQGSYNEQFF
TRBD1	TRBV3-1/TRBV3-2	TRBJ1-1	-	TGTGCCAGCAGCCACGACAGGGCCGAAGCTTTCTTT	CASSHDRAEAFF
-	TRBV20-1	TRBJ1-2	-	TGCAGTGCTGGAAGACAGGACCGGGTCACCTTC	CSAGRQDRVTF
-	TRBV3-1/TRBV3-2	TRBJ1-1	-	TGTGCCAGCAGTCAAGCTTTCGTGGGGACACAAGCTTTCTTT	CASSQAFVGTQAFF
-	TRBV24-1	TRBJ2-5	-	TGTGCCACCAGTGACTCCGGACCTGGGGGGACCCAGTACTTC	CATSDSGPGGTQYF
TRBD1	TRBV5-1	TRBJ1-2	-	TGCGCCAGCAGCTTAACACACGACAGGGGGACTGGCTACACCTTC	CASSLTHDRGTGYTF
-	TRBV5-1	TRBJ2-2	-	TGCGCCAGCAGGAGGGATCCGGGCACCGGGGAGCTGTTTTTT	CASRRDPGTGELFF
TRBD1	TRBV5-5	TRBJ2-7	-	TGTGCCAGCAGCCGACCTGGGACAGCCCTAGGCTTCTACGAGCAGTACTTC	CASSRPGTALGFYEQYF
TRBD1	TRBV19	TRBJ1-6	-	TGTGCCAGTAGGAAACCGGGACAGGAGAGTTCACCCCTCCACTTT	CASRKPGQESSPLHF
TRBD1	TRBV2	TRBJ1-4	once	TGTGCCAGCTTACCGGACAGGGGGCCTTCAACTAATGAAAAACTGTTTTTT	CASLPDRGPSTNEKLFF
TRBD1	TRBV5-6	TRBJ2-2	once	TGTGCCAGCAGCTTAAGGACAGGGGCCCGAAACACCGGGGAGCTGTTTTTT	CASSLRTGARNTGELFF
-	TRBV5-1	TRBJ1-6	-	TGCGCCAGCAGCTTGAGTGTAAATTCACCCCTCCACTTT	CASSLSVNSPLHF
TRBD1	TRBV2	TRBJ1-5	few	TGTGCCAGCAGTGAACCTACAGGGGGCCATCAGCCCCAGCATTTT	CASSEPTGGHQPQHF